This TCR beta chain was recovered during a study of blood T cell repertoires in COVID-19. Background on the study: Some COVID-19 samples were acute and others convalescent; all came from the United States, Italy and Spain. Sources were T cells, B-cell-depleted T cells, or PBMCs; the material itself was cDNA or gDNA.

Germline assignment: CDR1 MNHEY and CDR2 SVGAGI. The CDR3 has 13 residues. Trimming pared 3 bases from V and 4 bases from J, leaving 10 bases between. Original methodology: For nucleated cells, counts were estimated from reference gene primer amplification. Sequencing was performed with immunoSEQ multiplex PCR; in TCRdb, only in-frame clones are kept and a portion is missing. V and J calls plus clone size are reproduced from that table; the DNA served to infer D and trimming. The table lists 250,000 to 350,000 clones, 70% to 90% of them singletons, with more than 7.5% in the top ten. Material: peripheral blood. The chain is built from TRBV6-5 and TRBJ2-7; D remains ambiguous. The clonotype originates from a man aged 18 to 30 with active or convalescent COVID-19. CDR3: CASSYRSGYEQYF. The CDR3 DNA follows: TGTGCCAGCAGTTATAGGTCGGGTTACGAGCAGTACTTC.